This entry lists 23 T cell receptor beta chains sequenced from one sample in a study of T cell responses to AZD1222 COVID-19 vaccine. TCRdb's copy holds only in-frame clones and misses some; the assay was immunoSEQ multiplex PCR. The repertoire consists of around 130,000 clones, with just over 85% occurring once and the leading ten covering less than 15%. Sample: peripheral blood, taken on day 0 of AZD1222 vaccination. The source of these receptors is an adult in good health.

CDR3 in DNA: TGTGCCAGCAGTTACTCGAGCGGGGGGGCCTATGAGACCCAGTACTTC. Translated, it gives CASSYSSGGAYETQYF. This chain uses TRBV6-2 or TRBV6-3 with TRBJ2-5, with 10 positions matching TRBD2. Trimming removed 0 bases from V and 5 bases from J; junction bases left unmatched: 6. This CDR3 comprises 16 residues. Germline assignment: CDR1 MNHEY and CDR2 SVGEGT.

The rearrangement links TRBV24-1 to TRBJ1-5; D remains ambiguous. Germline lookup yields CDR1 KGHDR and CDR2 SFDVKD. V lost 4 bases to trimming and J lost 6 bases, with 3 bases between them. This CDR3 has 11 amino acids. The CDR3 nucleotides are TGTGCCACCAGTGAATGTCAGCCCCAGCATTTT. Amino acids: CATSECQPQHF.

The rearrangement joins TRBV2 to TRBJ2-5; D is perhaps TRBD2 (6 bases). The V gene's germline CDR1 is SNHLY and CDR2 FYNNEI. V was trimmed by 7 bases and J by 4 bases, leaving 13 bases between them. The CDR3 consists of 13 residues. The CDR3 coding sequence is TGTGCCAGCAAGCAGGGACTCGCAGAGACCCAGTACTTC. It encodes CASKQGLAETQYF.

The chain joins TRBV4-3 to TRBJ2-5; 11 nucleotides line up with TRBD2. The CDR3 sequence is 15 residues long. Unmatched junction bases numbered 2, after V lost 4 bases and J lost 1 base. Germline V lookup: CDR1 LGHNA, CDR2 YSLEER. CDR3 sequence reads: CASSLGLAVQETQYF. Here the CDR3 DNA reads TGCGCCAGCAGCCTGGGACTAGCGGTCCAAGAGACCCAGTACTTC.

The rearrangement links TRBV10-3 to TRBJ2-1; either TRBD1 or TRBD2 may supply D (5 bases each). The CDR3 contains 15 residues. Germline V gene sequence: CDR1 ENHRY, CDR2 SYGVKD. V lost 0 bases, J lost 5 bases, and 11 bases lay in between. The CDR3 loop reads CAISESIEGNNEQFF. Written as DNA, the CDR3 is TGTGCCATCAGTGAGTCTATAGAGGGGAACAATGAGCAGTTCTTC.

The chain combines TRBV5-1 with TRBJ2-1, with TRBD1 matching 10 bases. CDR1 and CDR2 (germline): SGHRS, YFSETQ. V lost 0 bases and J lost 9; bases outside the gene matches: 6. The CDR3 loop spans 15 amino acids. The CDR3 reads CASSLGQGAGGEQFF. The CDR3 nucleotides read TGCGCCAGCAGCTTGGGACAGGGGGCAGGTGGTGAGCAGTTCTTC.

The table lists this clone with a count of one. The chain links TRBV7-2 to TRBJ1-4; D remains ambiguous. CDR3 size: 14 residues. Trimming stripped 5 bases from V and 5 bases from J, with 12 bases between. CDR1 and CDR2 (germline): SGHTA, FQGNSA. As DNA, the CDR3 is TGTGCCAGCAGCCTAAATCCGGGAAATGAAAAACTGTTTTTT. Translating gives CASSLNPGNEKLFF.

The chain has TRBV25-1 and TRBJ2-4; possible D gene TRBD2, 6 bases. The germline V gene encodes CDR1 MGHDK and CDR2 SYGVNS. CDR3 length: 11 residues. Trimming shortened V by 7 bases and J by 15 bases, and 16 bases separated the two germline ends. Here the CDR3 DNA reads TGTGCCAGCACCTTCGGGGACTCGATGTACTTC. Translation: CASTFGDSMYF. The full variable domain, in which reference TRBV25-1 and TRBJ2-4 provide the parts outside the CDR3, is EADIYQTPRYLVIGTGKKITLECSQTMGHDKMYWYQQDPGMELHLIHYSYGVNSTEKGDLSSESTVSRIRTEHFPLTLESARPSHTSQYLCASTFGDSMYFGAGTRLSVL.

V gene TRBV3-1 (or the pseudogene TRBV3-2) combines with J gene TRBJ2-5, with 9 bases that match TRBD1. The V and J ends lost 2 bases and 5 bases, in that order; junction bases with no gene match: 3. Germline V gives CDR1 LGHDT, CDR2 YNNKEL (reference sequence). The CDR3 runs to 14 residues. CDR3 nucleotide sequence: TGTGCCAGCAGCCAACACAGGGGGCGTGAGACCCAGTACTTC. It is translated as CASSQHRGRETQYF.

Only one count was recorded for this clone. This chain uses TRBV10-2 with TRBJ1-2, with D uncertain. The V end was cut by 0 bases, the J end by 9 bases, with 14 bases between. This CDR3 comprises 14 residues. From germline, CDR1 is WSHSY and CDR2 SAAADI. The chain's CDR3 is CASSESIRWDSYTF. CDR3 nucleotide sequence: TGCGCCAGCAGTGAGTCGATTCGGTGGGATAGCTACACCTTC.

Of note for this clone: Because the CDR3's place on the DNA is in doubt, the DNA is left out and the CDR3 is given as listed by TCRdb. The chain employs TRBV5-1 and TRBJ2-5; TRBD1, the D gene given by the table, was not confirmed from the DNA. Termini included, the CDR3 measures 22 amino acids. CDR1 and CDR2 (germline): SGHRS, YFSETQ. The CDR3 spells CASSCSTARRDPVLRIYWTQYF.

This clone was picked up many times. The chain is built from TRBV19 and TRBJ2-5; 14 nucleotides match TRBD2. The ends lost 10 bases at V and 1 base at J; junction bases unmatched: 17. The CDR3 runs 19 residues. Per the germline V gene, CDR1 is LNHDA and CDR2 is SQIVND (reference sequence). The CDR3 DNA sequence: TGTGCCACCAGAATGACTAGCGGGGGGGCCGGGATCCTCCAAGAGACCCAGTACTTC. Its protein is CATRMTSGGAGILQETQYF.

The chain is built from TRBV5-1 and TRBJ2-1, with 16 bases aligning to TRBD2. The V gene's germline CDR1 is SGHRS and CDR2 YFSETQ. CDR3 length: 17 residues. V lost 1 base, J lost 5 bases, and 3 bases stayed unmatched. For the CDR3, the DNA is TGCGCCAGCAGCTTGCCGGGACTAGCGGGGGGGAACAATGAGCAGTTCTTC. Its translation is CASSLPGLAGGNNEQFF.

The chain recombines TRBV10-2 with TRBJ1-5; TRBD1 is a possible D gene (6 bases). The length of the CDR3 is 15 residues. CDR1 and CDR2 from the germline V gene are WSHSY and SAAADI. The ends were cut back, 6 bases at V and 6 bases at J, with 18 bases in the middle. The CDR3 loop reads CASREGQQVSQPQHF. The CDR3 bases are TGCGCCAGCAGGGAAGGACAGCAAGTGAGTCAGCCCCAGCATTTT.

This clone was seen just once. Here the CDR3 reads CSALGGNYGYTF. Here the CDR3 DNA reads TGCAGCGCCCTAGGGGGGAACTATGGCTACACCTTC. The V and J genes are TRBV29-1 and TRBJ1-2, with D possibly matching TRBD1 (6 bases). Germline V gene sequence: CDR1 SQVTM, CDR2 ANQGSEA. V was clipped by 7 bases and J by 2 bases, with 11 bases between them. The CDR3 length is 12 residues.

The chain combines TRBV5-1 with TRBJ2-7; 9 bases line up with TRBD2. Germline assignment: CDR1 SGHRS and CDR2 YFSETQ. CDR3 length equals 15 residues. Trimming removed 0 bases from V and 7 bases from J; junction bases left unmatched: 8. The CDR3 loop reads CASSLDGGRGLEQYF. CDR3 nucleotides: TGCGCCAGCAGCTTGGACGGCGGGAGGGGTCTGGAGCAGTACTTC.

V usage is TRBV25-1 and J usage is TRBJ2-5; maybe TRBD2 (5 bases). Germline CDR1 MGHDK, CDR2 SYGVNS. Trimming removed 1 base at V and 0 bases at J, with 9 bases between. The CDR3 has 15 amino acids. DNA of the CDR3: TGTGCCAGCAGTGAATTCCGGGGTAACCAAGAGACCCAGTACTTC. Translated: CASSEFRGNQETQYF.

The rearrangement uses TRBV19 and TRBJ2-7, with TRBD1 matching over 8 bases. The V segment lost 6 bases and the J segment 2 bases; nucleotides outside the gene matches: 6. The CDR3 extends over 14 amino acids. The V gene's germline CDR1 is LNHDA and CDR2 SQIVND (reference sequence). CDR3 bases: TGTGCCAGTAGCGACAGGGGACGGACCTACGAGCAGTACTTC. Translated, it gives CASSDRGRTYEQYF.

V usage is TRBV6-5 and J usage is TRBJ1-5; 10 bases agree with TRBD1. Trimming took 7 bases from V and 2 from J; bases not matched to a gene: 2. The V gene's germline CDR1 is MNHEY and CDR2 SVGAGI. This CDR3 is built from 14 residues. This chain's CDR3 is CASTGTGGNQPQHF. CDR3 in DNA: TGTGCCAGCACCGGGACAGGGGGCAATCAGCCCCAGCATTTT.

There are a few counts of this clone. V is TRBV7-3 and J is TRBJ2-2, with TRBD1 identical over 8 bases. The CDR3 is 15 residues long. Trimming took 5 bases from V and 3 from J; bases not matched to a gene: 5. The V gene's germline CDR1 is SGHTA and CDR2 FQGTGA. The CDR3, as DNA: TGTGCCAGCAGCGCGGGACAGGTGGACACCGGGGAGCTGTTTTTT. Amino acids: CASSAGQVDTGELFF.

The rearrangement joins TRBV16 to TRBJ2-3; D is perhaps TRBD2 (6 bases). This CDR3 spans 15 amino acids. Per germline, CDR1 KGHSY and CDR2 FQNENV. V was shortened by 9 bases and J by 2 bases, with 18 bases between the two germline ends. CDR3 coding DNA: TGTGCCAGGGACCAATGGGGGGAAATCACAGATACGCAGTATTTT. Translation: CARDQWGEITDTQYF.

This sequence joins TRBV9 and TRBJ2-2; TRBD2 matches at 10 bases. This CDR3 region has 15 residues. V lost 4 bases, J lost 4 bases, and 4 bases stayed unmatched. In germline, CDR1 is SGDLS, CDR2 YYNGEE. The CDR3 sequence is CASSPLAGATGELFF. As DNA, the CDR3 is TGTGCCAGCAGCCCTCTAGCGGGAGCCACCGGGGAGCTGTTTTTT.

The chain has TRBV7-2 and TRBJ1-2, with D perhaps matching TRBD1 (5 bases). Per the germline V gene, CDR1 is SGHTA and CDR2 is FQGNSA. Trimming left V 3 bases short and J 7 bases short, with 12 bases between. This CDR3 comprises 13 residues. This CDR3 is CASSFKPQGGYTF. The CDR3 DNA reads TGTGCCAGCAGCTTTAAGCCGCAGGGTGGCTACACCTTC.